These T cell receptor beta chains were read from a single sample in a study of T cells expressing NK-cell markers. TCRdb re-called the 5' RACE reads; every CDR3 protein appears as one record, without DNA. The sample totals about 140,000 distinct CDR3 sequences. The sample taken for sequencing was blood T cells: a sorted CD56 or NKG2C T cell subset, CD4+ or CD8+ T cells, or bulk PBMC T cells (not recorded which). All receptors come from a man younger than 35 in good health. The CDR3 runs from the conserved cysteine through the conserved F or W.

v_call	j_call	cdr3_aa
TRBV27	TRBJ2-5	CASSGLDPRGETQYF
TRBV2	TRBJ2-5	CASSEGARGLQETQYF
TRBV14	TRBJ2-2	CASSPGLAGPTGELFF
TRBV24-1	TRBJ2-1	CATSAGRYNEQFF
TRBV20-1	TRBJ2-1	CSARMGLAGIEQFF
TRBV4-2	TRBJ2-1	CASSQAETPYNEQFF
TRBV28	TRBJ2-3	CASSSEDSSTDTQYF
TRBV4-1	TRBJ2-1	CASSQGGIMAPTYNEQFF
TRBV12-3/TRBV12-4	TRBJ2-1	CASSPLAEQFF
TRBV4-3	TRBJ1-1	CASSQEAGQAMNTEAFF
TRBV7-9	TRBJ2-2	CASSRDRAGELFF
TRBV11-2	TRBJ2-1	CASSLGPPRLAGENEQFF
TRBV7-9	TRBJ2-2	CASSYLAGAAGELFF
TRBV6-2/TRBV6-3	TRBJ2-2	CASSYSPGELFF
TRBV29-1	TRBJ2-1	CSVEGQGFYNEQFF
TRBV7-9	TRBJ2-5	CASSLQTSGLQETQYF
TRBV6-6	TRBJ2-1	CASSLDGGNEQFF
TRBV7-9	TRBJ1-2	CASSTRSWGYTF
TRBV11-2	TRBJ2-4	CASSLVRFVKNIQYF
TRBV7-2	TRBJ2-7	CASSLRWDFAYEQYF
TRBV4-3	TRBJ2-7	CASSQEPPGTRGDEQYF
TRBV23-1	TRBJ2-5	CASSQGWIKQKTQYF